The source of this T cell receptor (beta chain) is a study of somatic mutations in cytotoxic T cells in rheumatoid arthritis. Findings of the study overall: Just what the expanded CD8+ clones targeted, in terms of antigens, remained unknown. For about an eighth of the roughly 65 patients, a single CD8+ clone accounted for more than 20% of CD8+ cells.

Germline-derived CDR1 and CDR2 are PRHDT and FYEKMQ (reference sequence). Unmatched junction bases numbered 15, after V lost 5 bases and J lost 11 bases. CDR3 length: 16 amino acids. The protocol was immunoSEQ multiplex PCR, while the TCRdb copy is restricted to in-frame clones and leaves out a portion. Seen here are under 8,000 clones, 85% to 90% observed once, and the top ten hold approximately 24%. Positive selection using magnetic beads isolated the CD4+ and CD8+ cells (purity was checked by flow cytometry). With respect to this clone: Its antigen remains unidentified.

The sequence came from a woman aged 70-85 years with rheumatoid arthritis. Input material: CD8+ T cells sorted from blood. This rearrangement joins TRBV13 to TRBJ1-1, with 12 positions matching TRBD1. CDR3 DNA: TGTGCCAGCAGCATCTCCACTTCCGGGACAGGGGGCTTCGCTTTCTTT. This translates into CASSISTSGTGGFAFF.